The 21 T cell receptor beta chains below come from one sample, sequenced in a study of OX40 agonist ivuxolimab in advanced cancers. Libraries were prepared by immunoSEQ multiplex PCR; TCRdb keeps only in-frame clonotypes and omits some of them. The table shows about 100,000 clones, with 90% to 96% occurring only once. This specimen consisted of CD4+ or CD8+ T cells sorted from blood, obtained in a trial of the OX40 agonist ivuxolimab. The receptors here all came from an adult with an advanced solid tumor such as melanoma, head and neck, liver or kidney cancer.

On this clone: A read error may produce the germline difference seen at one junction end. The rearrangement links TRBV7-9 to TRBJ2-5; maybe TRBD1 (6 bases). Germline assignment: CDR1 SEHNR and CDR2 FQNEAQ (reference sequence). CDR3 length equals 14 residues. The DNA for the CDR3 is TGTACCAGCAGCTTACCAGGGGTGGGAGAGACCCAGTACTTC. It translates to CTSSLPGVGETQYF. The entire variable domain, with the rest obtained from reference TRBV7-9 and TRBJ2-5, is as follows: DTGVSQNPRHKITKRGQNVTFRCDPISEHNRLYWYRQTLGQGPEFLTYFQNEAQLEKSRLLSDRFSAERPKGSFSTLEIQRTEQGDSAMYLCTSSLPGVGETQYFGPGTRLLVL.

The DNA of the CDR3 is TGTGCCAGCAGCGCCGGTTCGGGGGAGACTGAAGCTTTCTTT. This encodes CASSAGSGETEAFF. This chain links TRBV9 with TRBJ1-1; possible D gene TRBD1, 5 bases. V lost 3 bases to trimming and J lost 5 bases, with 14 bases between them. Germline-derived CDR1 and CDR2 are SGDLS and YYNGEE. This CDR3 region has 14 residues.

This rearrangement joins TRBV30 to TRBJ2-7; no reliable D call. There are 12 residues in the CDR3. Germline V gene sequence: CDR1 GTSNPN, CDR2 SVGIG (reference sequence). Trimming stripped 1 base from V and 6 bases from J, with 10 bases between. CDR3 DNA sequence: TGTGCCTGGAGTGGGTCGGCGCTCGAGCAGTACTTC. This translates into CAWSGSALEQYF.

The CDR3 reads CASSVGVEKTQYF. The CDR3 DNA reads TGTGCCAGCAGTGTGGGGGTTGAGAAGACCCAGTACTTC. The V call is TRBV6-5, the J call TRBJ2-5; possibly TRBD1 or TRBD2 for D (5 bases each). V was clipped by 5 bases and J by 6 bases, with 13 bases between them. CDR1 is MNHEY and CDR2 is SVGAGI in the germline V gene. This CDR3 has 13 amino acids.

The rearrangement joins TRBV6-5 to TRBJ1-2, with D perhaps matching TRBD1 (6 bases). The CDR3 is 14 residues long. Germline CDR1 MNHEY, CDR2 SVGAGI. Trimming shortened V by 5 bases and J by 4 bases, and 14 bases separated the two germline ends. DNA for the CDR3: TGTGCCAGCAGTAATAGCAGGGGAGTCTATGGCTACACCTTC. Its protein is CASSNSRGVYGYTF.

The gene calls are TRBV2 and TRBJ1-5; D is undetermined. In germline, CDR1 is SNHLY, CDR2 FYNNEI. The CDR3 loop spans 12 amino acids. Trimming removed 4 bases at V and 5 bases at J, with 6 bases between. CDR3 sequence: CASSVMDQPQHF. The CDR3 DNA is TGTGCCAGCAGTGTTATGGATCAGCCCCAGCATTTT.

This clone was observed a single time. The chain couples TRBV27 to TRBJ2-1; D is tentatively TRBD1 or TRBD2 (5 bases each). The CDR3 spans 15 residues. V was trimmed by 2 bases and J by 0 bases, leaving 8 bases between them. Per the germline V gene, CDR1 is MNHEY and CDR2 is SMNVEV (reference sequence). The DNA of the CDR3 is TGTGCCAGCAGTTTAGAGGGGAGCTCCTACAATGAGCAGTTCTTC. Translated, it gives CASSLEGSSYNEQFF.

The chain combines TRBV19 with TRBJ2-6; either TRBD1 or TRBD2 may supply D (5 bases each). V was clipped by 4 bases and J by 4 bases, with 11 bases between them. The V gene's germline CDR1 is LNHDA and CDR2 SQIVND (reference sequence). The CDR3 contains 15 residues. The DNA of the CDR3 is TGTGCCAGTAGTACCTGGGACGACGGGGCCAACGTCCTGACTTTC. It codes for CASSTWDDGANVLTF. Combining the CDR3 with reference TRBV19 and TRBJ2-6 gives the whole variable domain DGGITQSPKYLFRKEGQNVTLSCEQNLNHDAMYWYRQDPGQGLRLIYYSQIVNDFQKGDIAEGYSVSREKKESFPLTVTSAQKNPTAFYLCASSTWDDGANVLTFGAGSRLTVL.

This chain uses TRBV6-5 with TRBJ2-5; D is ambiguous. CDR1 MNHEY and CDR2 SVGAGI come from the germline V gene. Between the trimmed V and J ends, which lost 5 bases and 5 bases, there was a span of 9 bases. CDR3 length: 12 residues. CDR3 region: CASSATGETQYF. The CDR3 nucleotides read TGTGCCAGCAGTGCGACCGGGGAGACCCAGTACTTC.

CDR3 in DNA: TGTGCCAGCAGCTTAGCGGGCTTCAGGGATACGCAGTATTTT. It specifies CASSLAGFRDTQYF. The J gene is TRBJ2-3, the V gene TRBV7-9, with D unclear. Germline V lookup: CDR1 SEHNR, CDR2 FQNEAQ (reference sequence). Trimming cost V 0 bases and J 6 bases, with 10 bases left between them. The CDR3 extends over 14 amino acids.

This chain uses TRBV6-1 with TRBJ1-1, with no clear D. V was pared by 3 bases and J by 3 bases, with 5 bases between. Per germline, CDR1 MNHNS and CDR2 SASEGT. This CDR3 comprises 12 residues. The CDR3 DNA reads as TGTGCCAGCAGTGAGATGGACACTGAAGCTTTCTTT. This translates into CASSEMDTEAFF.

The chain joins TRBV27 to TRBJ2-7; 8 nucleotides line up with TRBD1. The CDR3 has 15 residues. The V segment lost 4 bases and the J segment 7 bases; nucleotides outside the gene matches: 12. Germline assignment: CDR1 MNHEY and CDR2 SMNVEV (reference sequence). CDR3 protein: CASSSLTGTGEEQYF. The DNA of the CDR3 is TGTGCCAGCAGTTCATTGACCGGGACAGGTGAGGAGCAGTACTTC.

The rearrangement uses TRBV6-5 and TRBJ2-4, with a possible D match to TRBD1 (5 bases). CDR1 is MNHEY, CDR2 SVGAGI, per germline. The CDR3 runs to 14 residues. The V and J ends lost 7 bases and 2 bases respectively, with 12 bases between them. The CDR3 spells CASNSRATKNIQYF. CDR3 DNA sequence: TGTGCCAGCAATTCCAGGGCCACCAAAAACATTCAGTACTTC.

This chain connects TRBV19 to TRBJ1-5; TRBD1 matches 7 bases. The CDR3 has 12 residues. V trimming: 1 base; J trimming: 9 bases; junction bases outside the gene matches: 0. Germline CDR1 is LNHDA and CDR2 is SQIVND (reference sequence). The CDR3 sequence is CASSIGQGPQHF. Written as DNA, the CDR3 is TGTGCCAGTAGTATAGGACAGGGGCCCCAGCATTTT.

This clone came up once. The V and J genes are TRBV5-6 and TRBJ2-7, with 8 bases that match TRBD1. The CDR3 length is 14 residues. Losses at the gene ends were 4 bases for V and 3 bases for J; bases not matched to a gene: 6. The germline V gene has CDR1 SGHDT and CDR2 YYEEEE. The CDR3 loop reads CASSPGQAGYEQYF. CDR3 DNA sequence: TGTGCCAGCAGCCCGGGACAGGCTGGCTACGAGCAGTACTTC.

This chain uses TRBV6-5 with TRBJ2-2; 8 positions match TRBD2. J gave up 1 base and V 5 bases, and 3 bases lay outside the gene matches. Germline CDR1 and CDR2: MNHEY and SVGAGI. The CDR3 sequence is 15 residues long. The CDR3 DNA reads TGTGCCAGCAGTCCTGGGACTAGGAACACCGGGGAGCTGTTTTTT. Translating it yields CASSPGTRNTGELFF.

The chain combines TRBV30 with TRBJ1-4, with D perhaps TRBD1 (5 bases). Germline assignment: CDR1 GTSNPN and CDR2 SVGIG (reference sequence). The CDR3 is 15 residues long. V lost 2 bases to trimming and J lost 8 bases, with 18 bases between them. In DNA form, the CDR3 reads TGTGCCTGGAGTCCCTGGGACCGGGAGGGCGAAAAACTGTTTTTT. This translates into CAWSPWDREGEKLFF.

This clone was found a few times. The gene calls are TRBV27 and TRBJ1-5; no clear D. Trimming removed 2 bases at V and 4 bases at J, with 6 bases between. The CDR3 runs to 13 residues. CDR1 is MNHEY, CDR2 SMNVEV, per germline (reference sequence). This CDR3 is CASSLGPNQPQHF. CDR3 coding DNA: TGTGCCAGCAGTTTAGGGCCGAATCAGCCCCAGCATTTT.

The chain combines TRBV27 with TRBJ2-7; D is possibly TRBD2 (6 bases). Per germline, CDR1 MNHEY and CDR2 SMNVEV (reference sequence). V lost 9 bases to trimming and J lost 2 bases, with 17 bases between them. This CDR3 region has 14 residues. This chain's CDR3 is CASSPGLSPYEQYF. The CDR3 DNA reads as TGTGCCAGTTCCCCGGGACTTTCCCCCTACGAGCAGTACTTC.

This clone was counted a few times. The chain employs TRBV25-1 and TRBJ2-7; D ambiguous. From germline, CDR1 is MGHDK and CDR2 SYGVNS. This CDR3 is built from 10 residues. V gave up 4 bases and J gave up 4 bases, with 2 bases separating them. CDR3 sequence: CASSGYEQYF. The CDR3 coding sequence is TGTGCCAGCAGTGGTTACGAGCAGTACTTC.

The genes are TRBV28 and TRBJ2-1, with D uncertain. CDR3 length equals 14 residues. Germline V CDR1 and CDR2: MDHEN, SYDVKM. With 4 bases removed from V and 2 bases from J, the gap between germline ends came to 9 bases. The CDR3, as DNA: TGTGCCAGCAGTTCGAGTTTTACCTACAATGAGCAGTTCTTC. Translated, it gives CASSSSFTYNEQFF.